A selection of T cell receptor beta chains follows, all from one sample in a study of cytomegalovirus exposure and HLA in healthy donors. TCRdb's table, derived via immunoSEQ multiplex PCR, lists solely in-frame clones and lacks some. This sample yields some 100,000 clones, of which approximately 91% are seen a single time; nearly 4.5% belongs to the top ten. Sequencing was carried out using PBMCs. These receptors came from a man in his late teens or twenties in good health and CMV-seropositive. The CDR3 runs from the conserved cysteine through the conserved F or W. Each record gives: clone size, J gene, V gene, D gene, CDR3 protein, CDR3 DNA. D genes are given only for firm matches. Clone size, where shown, is once, few, many, or a class for clones that have expanded.

>NA|TRBJ2-2|TRBV5-1|NA
CASSLRTDDTGELFF
TGCGCCAGCAGCTTGCGTACAGATGACACCGGGGAGCTGTTTTTT
>NA|TRBJ1-4|TRBV4-1|NA
CASSQEGQGNEKLFF
TGCGCCAGCAGCCAAGAAGGGCAGGGTAATGAAAAACTGTTTTTT
>NA|TRBJ2-5|TRBV7-8|TRBD1
CASTPGQGKETQYF
TGTGCCAGCACCCCCGGACAGGGGAAAGAGACCCAGTACTTC
>NA|TRBJ2-7|TRBV19|TRBD2
CASSPSDSGVASYEQYF
TGTGCCAGTAGTCCGAGCGATAGCGGGGTAGCCTCCTACGAGCAGTACTTC
>NA|TRBJ1-1|TRBV12-5|TRBD1
CASGYVRQGSGNTEAFF
TGTGCTAGTGGGTACGTTAGACAGGGGTCGGGTAACACTGAAGCTTTCTTT
>NA|TRBJ1-1|TRBV27|NA
CASATRWGGQGEAFF
TGTGCCAGCGCCACCAGATGGGGGGGGCAGGGTGAAGCTTTCTTT
>NA|TRBJ1-6|TRBV19|TRBD1
CASSIDQGVDSPLHF
TGTGCCAGTAGTATAGATCAGGGGGTCGATTCACCCCTCCACTTT
>NA|TRBJ2-5|TRBV6-5|TRBD2
CASSYRGGGAVETQYF
TGTGCCAGCAGTTACCGGGGCGGGGGGGCCGTGGAGACCCAGTACTTC
>NA|TRBJ2-5|TRBV30|TRBD1
CAWSLGTDRETQYF
TGTGCCTGGAGTTTGGGGACAGATCGGGAGACCCAGTACTTC
>NA|TRBJ2-1|TRBV7-2|TRBD1
CASSAQGATLYNEQFF
TGTGCCAGCAGCGCCCAGGGGGCAACCCTCTACAATGAGCAGTTCTTC
>NA|TRBJ1-1|TRBV15|NA
CATSRVQGNTEAFF
TGTGCCACCAGCAGAGTACAGGGGAACACTGAAGCTTTCTTT
>NA|TRBJ1-5|TRBV28|NA
CASSLLTGDGNQPQHF
TGTGCCAGCAGTTTACTCACGGGGGATGGCAATCAGCCCCAGCATTTT
>NA|TRBJ1-6|TRBV5-4|TRBD1
CASTERGQGRSPLHF
TGTGCCAGCACCGAGCGGGGACAGGGACGATCACCCCTCCACTTT
>NA|TRBJ2-5|TRBV11-3|TRBD1
CASSLGTGIQETQYF
TGTGCCAGCAGCTTAGGGACAGGGATCCAAGAGACCCAGTACTTC
>NA|TRBJ1-1|TRBV7-9|NA
CASSEQGPNTEAFF
TGTGCCAGCAGCGAGCAGGGGCCGAACACTGAAGCTTTCTTT
>once|TRBJ2-3|TRBV6-4|NA
CASSDTKDPDTQYF
TGTGCCAGCAGTGACACTAAGGATCCAGATACGCAGTATTTT
>NA|TRBJ1-5|TRBV6-5|NA
CASRRSDPQHF
TGTGCCAGCAGGCGGTCAGACCCCCAGCATTTT
>few|TRBJ1-6|TRBV6-1|TRBD1
CASSRDREYSPLHF
TGTGCCAGCAGCCGGGACAGGGAATATTCACCCCTCCACTTT
>once|TRBJ1-2|TRBV6-5|TRBD1
CASSLSGQGFGYTF
TGTGCCAGCAGCCTATCGGGACAGGGTTTTGGCTACACCTTC
>NA|TRBJ1-2|TRBV10-3|NA
CAISDSQVQLSGYTF
TGTGCCATCAGTGATTCACAGGTCCAACTCTCTGGCTACACCTTC
>once|TRBJ2-3|TRBV5-4|TRBD1
CASSSDRGSDTQYF
TGTGCCAGCAGCTCGGACAGGGGTTCAGATACGCAGTATTTT
>NA|TRBJ2-7|TRBV11-2|TRBD1
CASIGQASAYEQYF
TGTGCCAGCATTGGACAGGCCTCCGCCTACGAGCAGTACTTC
>NA|TRBJ2-7|TRBV6-5|TRBD1
CASSYRDRDSYEQYF
TGTGCCAGCAGTTATCGCGACAGGGACTCCTACGAGCAGTACTTC
>NA|TRBJ2-6|TRBV7-2|NA
CASPEGLPSSGANVLTF
TGTGCCAGCCCTGAAGGACTACCTAGCTCTGGGGCCAACGTCCTGACTTTC
>NA|TRBJ1-1|TRBV9|TRBD1
CASSVGRGGGNGDTEAFF
TGTGCCAGCAGCGTAGGGAGAGGGGGCGGTAATGGGGACACTGAAGCTTTCTTT
>NA|TRBJ2-5|TRBV29-1|NA
CSVGASRRETQYF
TGCAGCGTGGGGGCTAGCAGGCGGGAGACCCAGTACTTC
>NA|TRBJ1-5|TRBV5-6|NA
CASSLGVSNQPQHF
TGTGCCAGCAGCTTGGGAGTTAGCAATCAGCCCCAGCATTTT
>NA|TRBJ1-6|TRBV14|TRBD1
CASRRQGEGSPLHF
TGTGCCAGCAGGAGACAGGGAGAAGGTTCACCCCTCCACTTT
>NA|TRBJ2-1|TRBV11-2|NA
CASSLEGRYNEQFF
TGTGCCAGCAGCTTGGAGGGACGTTACAATGAGCAGTTCTTC
>NA|TRBJ1-1|TRBV5-1|NA
CASSADREFEAFF
TGCGCCAGCAGCGCGGACCGGGAGTTCGAAGCTTTCTTT
>NA|TRBJ2-2|TRBV19|NA
CASTTGGANTGELFF
TGTGCCAGTACCACAGGGGGGGCAAACACCGGGGAGCTGTTTTTT
>NA|TRBJ2-2|TRBV6-5|NA
CASSYIGVTGELFF
TGTGCCAGCAGTTACATCGGGGTTACCGGGGAGCTGTTTTTT
>NA|TRBJ2-7|TRBV27|TRBD1
CASRTTPGQGYHEQYF
TGTGCCAGCAGAACAACCCCGGGACAGGGGTACCACGAGCAGTACTTC
>NA|TRBJ2-5|TRBV28|NA
CASSLSGVETQYF
TGTGCCAGCAGTTTATCCGGGGTAGAGACCCAGTACTTC
>NA|TRBJ2-5|TRBV5-6|NA
CASGPGDQETQYF
TGTGCCAGCGGGCCAGGGGATCAAGAGACCCAGTACTTC
>once|TRBJ2-7|TRBV6-5|TRBD1
CASSVSRDRGSKQYF
TGTGCCAGCAGTGTAAGCCGGGACAGGGGGTCCAAGCAGTACTTC
>NA|TRBJ1-2|TRBV4-1|NA
CASSQVSRTNYGYTF
TGCGCCAGCAGCCAAGTTTCCAGGACTAACTATGGCTACACCTTC
>NA|TRBJ2-1|TRBV6-1|NA
CASLRGGDEQFF
TGTGCCAGCTTGAGGGGGGGCGATGAGCAGTTCTTC
>NA|TRBJ1-6|TRBV6-1|TRBD1
CASTETDRVYSPLHF
TGTGCCAGCACCGAGACAGACAGGGTGTACTCACCCCTCCACTTT
>NA|TRBJ2-2|TRBV5-6|TRBD2
CASRGGANTGELFF
TGTGCCAGCCGCGGGGGGGCGAACACCGGGGAGCTGTTTTTT
>NA|TRBJ2-3|TRBV29-1|TRBD2
CSVVIGRATQYF
TGCAGCGTTGTTATCGGGAGGGCTACGCAGTATTTT
>few|TRBJ2-2|TRBV5-4|TRBD1
CASSPSGTGGPGELFF
TGTGCCAGCAGCCCATCCGGGACAGGGGGCCCCGGGGAGCTGTTTTTT
>NA|TRBJ2-2|TRBV6-5|NA
CASSYGATNTGELFF
TGTGCCAGCAGTTACGGTGCAACAAACACCGGGGAGCTGTTTTTT
>once|TRBJ2-1|TRBV7-6|TRBD2
CASSPAGTSRYNEQFF
TGTGCCAGCAGCCCAGCCGGGACTAGCCGGTACAATGAGCAGTTCTTC